The 10 T cell receptor beta chains below all came from one sample that was sequenced in a study of vaccination effects on CD4 cells after COVID-19. For these receptors, no antigen is known. Within the ViraFEST assay, antigen-specific CD4+ T cells underwent expansion with viral peptide pools prior to sequencing. The culture ran for around nine days before CD4+ T cells were isolated. Profiling relied on immunoSEQ multiplex PCR, and the TCRdb table lists in-frame clones only, not all of them. The sample includes 60,000 to 70,000 clones, more than 80% of them seen just once. The material was CD4+ T cells from PBMCs cultured with HCoV-229E spike peptides, obtained before COVID-19 vaccination. Receptors originate from a human donor who received a COVID-19 vaccine.

This chain links TRBV7-8 with TRBJ1-2, with D perhaps TRBD1 (5 bases). The CDR3 runs to 14 residues. Germline V gene lookup returns CDR1 SGHVS and CDR2 FQNEAQ. V was clipped by 1 base and J by 8 bases, with 14 bases between them. The CDR3 DNA sequence: TGTGCCAGCAGCTTAGTGGGGCAGGCTCGGGGCTACACCTTC. It codes for CASSLVGQARGYTF.

This sequence joins TRBV28 and TRBJ2-7; 8 bases match TRBD2. J was trimmed by 1 base and V by 3 bases; bases with no gene match: 8. CDR1 MDHEN and CDR2 SYDVKM come from the germline V gene. The CDR3 has 16 residues. The CDR3 here is CASSFSLAGLSYEQYV. The CDR3 bases are TGTGCCAGCAGTTTCTCTTTAGCGGGGTTGTCCTACGAGCAGTACGTC.

The genes are TRBV5-1 and TRBJ2-1, with TRBD2 matching over 8 bases. This CDR3 comprises 14 residues. Trimming removed 2 bases from V and 10 bases from J; junction bases left unmatched: 8. CDR1 is SGHRS, CDR2 YFSETQ, per germline. CDR3: CASSLDGGGREQFF. DNA for the CDR3: TGCGCCAGCAGCTTAGACGGGGGGGGCCGCGAGCAGTTCTTC.

The V gene is TRBV6-5, the J gene TRBJ1-1; the match to TRBD1 covers 9 bases. Looked up from germline, CDR1 is MNHEY and CDR2 is SVGAGI. Trimming cost V 8 bases and J 4 bases; bases outside gene matches: 2. This CDR3 spans 12 amino acids. The CDR3 region is CASGTGITEAFF. CDR3 nucleotides: TGTGCCAGCGGGACAGGGATCACTGAAGCTTTCTTT.

This chain connects TRBV5-1 to TRBJ2-5, with a possible D match to TRBD2 (6 bases). Germline CDR1 reads SGHRS; CDR2 reads YFSETQ. This CDR3 has 13 amino acids. Trimming took 3 bases from V and 4 from J, leaving 10 bases between them. The DNA for the CDR3 is TGCGCCAGCAGCTCGGGGGTACTAGAGACCCAGTACTTC. Translating it yields CASSSGVLETQYF.

About this clone: Compared with germline, one end of the junction differs, possibly owing to a read error. This sequence joins TRBV30 and TRBJ2-6, with a possible D match to TRBD1 (5 bases). In germline, CDR1 is GTSNPN, CDR2 SVGIG (reference sequence). This CDR3 region has 15 residues. The CDR3 coding sequence is TGTGCCTGGAGTGTAAGTTCTCGAGCTCAGGGAACGATGGCTTTC. As protein: CAWSVSSRAQGTMAF.

In its sample, this clone was seen a few times. The V and J genes are TRBV7-9 and TRBJ2-2, with D maybe TRBD2 (6 bases). The CDR3 loop spans 15 amino acids. Per germline, CDR1 SEHNR and CDR2 FQNEAQ (reference sequence). Between the trimmed V and J ends, which lost 4 bases and 6 bases, there was a span of 15 bases. The CDR3 reads CASSSQTSSSGELFF. The CDR3 bases are TGTGCCAGCAGCTCCCAGACTAGTTCCTCCGGGGAGCTGTTTTTT.

This clone was seen a handful of times. The V and J genes are TRBV11-2 and TRBJ2-3, with D possibly TRBD2 on 5 matching bases. The V and J ends lost 4 bases and 4 bases respectively, with 15 bases between them. This CDR3 has 15 residues. CDR1 and CDR2 (germline): SGHAT, FQNNGV. The CDR3 spells CASSSQRISADTQYF. The CDR3 DNA is TGTGCCAGCAGCTCCCAGCGGATTAGCGCAGATACGCAGTATTTT.

The chain combines TRBV9 with TRBJ2-5; D is possibly TRBD2 (7 bases). This CDR3 is 16 amino acids long. Between the trimmed V and J ends, which lost 6 bases and 4 bases, there was a span of 22 bases. Germline V gene sequence: CDR1 SGDLS, CDR2 YYNGEE. CDR3 in DNA: TGTGCCAGCACCCAGATAAGGGGGGGGATCGGAGAGACCCAGTACTTC. Protein: CASTQIRGGIGETQYF.

This clone was counted once. The CDR3 DNA follows: TGTGCCTGCGGCAGCACGTACCAAGAGACCCAGTACTTC. Protein: CACGSTYQETQYF. The V gene is TRBV30, the J gene TRBJ2-5; the D is unclear. The CDR3 extends over 13 amino acids. The germline gives CDR1 GTSNPN, CDR2 SVGIG (reference sequence). The V end was cut by 6 bases, the J end by 0 bases, with 11 bases between.